This T cell receptor (beta chain) came from a study of cytomegalovirus exposure and HLA in healthy donors. The PCR ran on 60 Vbeta and 13 Jbeta primers. The method was immunoSEQ multiplex PCR; TCRdb's version includes in-frame clones alone and lacks a portion of them. The sample consists of 150,000 to 200,000 clones, roughly four fifths of them appearing once. V lost 4 bases to trimming and J lost 4 bases; unmatched junction nucleotides: 3. The CDR3 runs to 13 residues. The V gene's germline CDR1 is SGHNT and CDR2 YYREEE (reference sequence). The sequenced material came from PBMCs. The TCR was taken from a woman between 40 and 50 years old in good health and CMV-seronegative. The rearrangement joins TRBV5-4 to TRBJ2-5; 8 nucleotides align to TRBD1. The CDR3 loop is CASSLDRGETQYF. CDR3 nucleotides: TGTGCCAGCAGCCTCGACAGGGGAGAGACCCAGTACTTC. Combining the CDR3 with reference TRBV5-4 and TRBJ2-5 gives the whole variable domain ETGVTQSPTHLIKTRGQQVTLRCSSQSGHNTVSWYQQALGQGPQFIFQYYREEENGRGNFPPRFSGLQFPNYSSELNVNALELDDSALYLCASSLDRGETQYFGPGTRLLVL.